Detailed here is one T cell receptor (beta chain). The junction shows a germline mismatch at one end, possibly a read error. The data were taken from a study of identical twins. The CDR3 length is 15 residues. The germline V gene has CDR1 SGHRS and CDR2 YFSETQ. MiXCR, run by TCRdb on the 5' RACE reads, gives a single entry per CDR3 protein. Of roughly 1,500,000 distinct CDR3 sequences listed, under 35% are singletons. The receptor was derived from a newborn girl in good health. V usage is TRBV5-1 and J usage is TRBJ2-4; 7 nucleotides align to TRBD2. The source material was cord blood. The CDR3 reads CASSLVASGYNEQYF. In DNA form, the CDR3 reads TGTGCCAGCAGTTTGGTGGCTAGCGGCTACAATGAGCAGTACTTC. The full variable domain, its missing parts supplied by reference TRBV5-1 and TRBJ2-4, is KAGVTQTPRYLIKTRGQQVTLSCSPISGHRSVSWYQQTPGQGLQFLFEYFSETQRNKGNFPGRFSGRQFSNSRSEMNVSTLELGDSALYLCASSLVASGYNEQYFGAGTRLSVL.